Each of the 32 T cell receptor beta chains below was sequenced from the same sample in a study of blood T cell repertoires in COVID-19. Some clones are missing from TCRdb's copy, which holds only in-frame ones; the method was immunoSEQ multiplex PCR. This table has roughly 120,000 clones, 60% to 80% appearing once. Sequencing input: peripheral blood. All receptors come from a man of 80 years or more with COVID-19, enrolled during active disease.

The chain joins TRBV24-1 to TRBJ2-7; 10 bases are shared with TRBD1. Losses at the gene ends were 6 bases for V and 2 bases for J; bases not matched to a gene: 6. The CDR3 sequence is 15 residues long. Germline V gene data show CDR1 as KGHDR and CDR2 as SFDVKD. The CDR3 region is CATSPGTGATYEQYF. In DNA form, the CDR3 reads TGTGCCACCAGTCCTGGGACAGGGGCTACCTACGAGCAGTACTTC.

The V call is TRBV19, the J call TRBJ2-7; 9 bases are shared with TRBD1. Germline assignment: CDR1 LNHDA and CDR2 SQIVND (reference sequence). This CDR3 is 15 amino acids long. The J segment lost 0 bases and the V segment lost 3 bases, leaving 3 bases of the junction unmatched. CDR3 in amino acids: CASSIGTGTSYEQYF. CDR3 DNA sequence: TGTGCCAGTAGTATCGGGACAGGGACCTCCTACGAGCAGTACTTC. Combining the CDR3 with reference TRBV19 and TRBJ2-7 gives the whole variable domain DGGITQSPKYLFRKEGQNVTLSCEQNLNHDAMYWYRQDPGQGLRLIYYSQIVNDFQKGDIAEGYSVSREKKESFPLTVTSAQKNPTAFYLCASSIGTGTSYEQYFGPGTRLTVT.

This rearrangement joins TRBV18 to TRBJ2-5; the match to TRBD1 covers 10 bases. Trimming cost V 1 base and J 2 bases; bases outside gene matches: 4. Germline V gene sequence: CDR1 KGHSH, CDR2 LQKENI. CDR3 length equals 16 residues. The CDR3 protein is CASSPRTGGAQETQYF. Written as DNA, the CDR3 is TGTGCCAGCTCACCACGGACAGGGGGAGCTCAAGAGACCCAGTACTTC.

The chain carries TRBV19 and TRBJ1-2, with D possibly matching TRBD1 (5 bases). This CDR3 comprises 15 residues. CDR1 LNHDA and CDR2 SQIVND come from the germline V gene (reference sequence). Trimming removed 1 base at V and 8 bases at J, with 17 bases between. Written as DNA, the CDR3 is TGTGCCAGTAGTATAGTTGTCCGGGCAGGGATCGGCTACACCTTC. It translates to CASSIVVRAGIGYTF.

The V and J genes are TRBV18 and TRBJ2-1; 11 positions match TRBD2. Trimming at V came to 1 base and at J to 6 bases, leaving 8 bases not matched to a gene. Germline CDR1 KGHSH, CDR2 LQKENI. This CDR3 has 17 amino acids. CDR3 loop: CASSPLVAGGVANEQFF. For the CDR3, the DNA is TGTGCCAGCTCACCACTGGTAGCGGGAGGGGTAGCCAATGAGCAGTTCTTC. The full variable domain, in which reference TRBV18 and TRBJ2-1 provide the parts outside the CDR3, is NAGVMQNPRHLVRRRGQEARLRCSPMKGHSHVYWYRQLPEEGLKFMVYLQKENIIDESGMPKERFSAEFPKEGPSILRIQQVVRGDSAAYFCASSPLVAGGVANEQFFGPGTRLTVL.

In its sample, this clone was seen a few times. J is TRBJ2-7 and V is TRBV21-1; no DNA check was done on the table's D call, TRBD1. TRBV21-1 is deemed a pseudogene. The CDR3 has 16 amino acids. The CDR3 DNA reads as TGTGCCAGCAGCAAAGGGGCAGGGCCAAGCTCCTACGAGCAGTACTTC. The encoded protein is CASSKGAGPSSYEQYF.

The chain employs TRBV6-2 or TRBV6-3 and TRBJ2-1, with TRBD2 identical over 15 bases. Trimming at V came to 6 bases and at J to 7 bases, leaving 4 bases not matched to a gene. This CDR3 comprises 15 residues. Germline-derived CDR1 and CDR2 are MNHEY and SVGEGT. CDR3 nucleotides: TGTGCCAGCAGCCCCGGGACTAGCGGGAGGAATGAGCAGTTCTTC. Residues: CASSPGTSGRNEQFF.

The chain links TRBV11-3 to TRBJ2-1; 8 bases match TRBD2. Germline values: CDR1 SGHNT, CDR2 YENEEA. This CDR3 comprises 16 residues. The J segment lost 2 bases and the V segment lost 5 bases, leaving 8 bases of the junction unmatched. CDR3: CASSPSGGRPYNEQFF. For the CDR3, the DNA is TGTGCCAGCAGCCCTTCGGGAGGGAGACCCTACAATGAGCAGTTCTTC.

The chain carries TRBV28 and TRBJ2-1; 10 bases match TRBD2. Per germline, CDR1 MDHEN and CDR2 SYDVKM. Trimming cost V 6 bases and J 7 bases; bases outside gene matches: 12. This CDR3 comprises 16 residues. The CDR3 region is CASSGVSGRVGNEQFF. The CDR3 coding sequence is TGTGCCAGCAGCGGAGTCAGCGGGAGGGTGGGGAATGAGCAGTTCTTC.

This clone appeared once. This chain connects TRBV2 to TRBJ2-1; D might be TRBD2 (6 bases). The CDR3 has 12 amino acids. The germline CDR1 and CDR2 sequences are SNHLY and FYNNEI. Trimming took off 9 bases at V and 6 bases at J, with 12 bases between the two ends. CDR3 sequence reads: CARGGLPNEQFF. CDR3 in DNA: TGTGCCAGGGGAGGACTCCCCAATGAGCAGTTCTTC.

V and J are TRBV7-3 and TRBJ2-3, with a tentative D call TRBD2 (5 bases). Germline V gene lookup returns CDR1 SGHTA and CDR2 FQGTGA. This CDR3 comprises 14 residues. Between the trimmed V and J ends, which lost 6 bases and 1 base, there was a span of 11 bases. This CDR3 reads CASSPQAGTDTQYF. The CDR3 DNA sequence: TGTGCCAGCAGTCCCCAAGCGGGCACAGATACGCAGTATTTT.

The chain uses TRBV5-1 and TRBJ2-1; D is uncertain. V dropped 3 bases and J dropped 5 bases, with 9 bases sitting between them. Per the germline V gene, CDR1 is SGHRS and CDR2 is YFSETQ. The CDR3 covers 13 residues. The CDR3 loop reads CASSSGLDNEQFF. DNA of the CDR3: TGCGCCAGCAGCTCCGGTTTAGACAATGAGCAGTTCTTC. Together with reference TRBV5-1 and TRBJ2-1, the CDR3 gives the full variable domain: KAGVTQTPRYLIKTRGQQVTLSCSPISGHRSVSWYQQTPGQGLQFLFEYFSETQRNKGNFPGRFSGRQFSNSRSEMNVSTLELGDSALYLCASSSGLDNEQFFGPGTRLTVL.

The chain joins TRBV18 to TRBJ1-2, with TRBD1 identical over 12 bases. The CDR3 runs to 14 residues. The V gene's germline CDR1 is KGHSH and CDR2 LQKENI. J was trimmed by 6 bases and V by 6 bases; bases with no gene match: 5. CDR3 nucleotides: TGTGCCAGCTCGCGGGACAGGGGGCGAGATGGCTACACCTTC. It yields the protein CASSRDRGRDGYTF.

This sequence joins TRBV9 and TRBJ2-7; 7 bases map to TRBD1. CDR1 and CDR2 from the germline V gene are SGDLS and YYNGEE. V was clipped by 6 bases and J by 0 bases; unmatched bases: 6. The CDR3 totals 14 residues. Here the CDR3 DNA reads TGTGCCAGCAACCGGGACAGTAACTCCTACGAGCAGTACTTC. This encodes CASNRDSNSYEQYF.

The rearrangement joins TRBV4-3 to TRBJ2-4; TRBD1 matches 8 bases. Germline loops: CDR1 LGHNA, CDR2 YSLEER. The CDR3 runs to 15 residues. V dropped 0 bases and J dropped 9; count of bases not matched to a gene: 7. The CDR3 DNA reads as TGCGCCAGCAGCCAAGATGGGCAGGGGGCGCCCATTCAGTACTTC. It encodes CASSQDGQGAPIQYF.

V is TRBV11-3 and J is TRBJ2-1, with D hard to call. The CDR3 runs to 14 residues. Germline V gene lookup returns CDR1 SGHNT and CDR2 YENEEA. V gave up 0 bases and J gave up 4 bases, with 7 bases separating them. The CDR3 nucleotides are TGTGCCAGCAGCTTAGACGGGTTTTACAATGAGCAGTTCTTC. Translated, it gives CASSLDGFYNEQFF.

The V and J genes are TRBV7-2 and TRBJ2-3; possibly TRBD2 for D (5 bases). Trimming stripped 4 bases from V and 5 bases from J, with 22 bases between. Germline values: CDR1 SGHTA, CDR2 FQGNSA. CDR3 length: 17 residues. CDR3 nucleotide sequence: TGTGCCAGCAGCTCACAAGGTTCGCTAGCAGTCCGAGATACGCAGTATTTT. Residues: CASSSQGSLAVRDTQYF.

In its sample, this clone was seen a few times. The chain is built from TRBV13 and TRBJ1-4; D not certain. The germline V gene has CDR1 PRHDT and CDR2 FYEKMQ (reference sequence). The CDR3 extends over 14 amino acids. Trimming pared 5 bases from V and 4 bases from J, leaving 11 bases between. The CDR3 loop is CASSRREINEKLFF. As DNA, the CDR3 is TGTGCCAGCAGCCGCCGGGAGATTAATGAAAAACTGTTTTTT.

The chain links TRBV27 to TRBJ2-1; the match to TRBD2 covers 8 bases. The CDR3 extends over 15 amino acids. The J segment lost 4 bases and the V segment lost 5 bases, leaving 7 bases of the junction unmatched. Germline values: CDR1 MNHEY, CDR2 SMNVEV (reference sequence). The CDR3 is CASSGGSGSYNEQFF. In DNA form, the CDR3 reads TGTGCCAGCAGTGGGGGGAGCGGGAGTTACAATGAGCAGTTCTTC.

This chain joins TRBV6-4 and TRBJ1-6; D remains ambiguous. Germline V lookup: CDR1 MRHNA, CDR2 SNTAGT. Trimming took 3 bases from V and 7 from J, leaving 16 bases between them. The CDR3 is 16 residues long. The CDR3 loop reads CASSEGLGVGNSPLHF. The CDR3, as DNA: TGTGCCAGCAGTGAAGGTCTGGGAGTAGGGAATTCACCCCTCCACTTT.

For this clone: Other nucleotide sequences in the sample specify the same CDR3. The J gene is TRBJ1-4, the V gene TRBV9; D may be TRBD1 (5 bases). CDR3 length: 14 residues. Trimming pared 3 bases from V and 7 bases from J, leaving 13 bases between. Per germline, CDR1 SGDLS and CDR2 YYNGEE. CDR3 sequence reads: CASSATGAGEKLFF. DNA of the CDR3: TGTGCCAGCAGCGCTACAGGCGCAGGTGAAAAACTGTTTTTT.

The V call is TRBV20-1, the J call TRBJ2-7, with 13 nucleotides matching TRBD2. V shed 3 bases and J 6 bases; nucleotides not matched to a gene: 8. The CDR3 extends over 15 amino acids. The germline gives CDR1 DFQATT, CDR2 SNEGSKA (reference sequence). This CDR3 reads CSASNGLAGVFEQYF. CDR3 nucleotide sequence: TGCAGTGCTAGTAACGGACTAGCGGGAGTCTTCGAGCAGTACTTC.

The rearrangement links TRBV4-1 to TRBJ2-1, with D possibly being TRBD1 (8 bases). The CDR3 runs 16 residues. CDR1 and CDR2 from the germline V gene are MGHRA and YSYEKL. V gave up 1 base and J gave up 5 bases, with 15 bases separating them. The chain's CDR3 is CASSQGAGQADNEQFF. CDR3 nucleotides: TGCGCCAGCAGCCAAGGAGCGGGACAGGCCGACAATGAGCAGTTCTTC.

The chain links TRBV21-1 to TRBJ1-2; the table's D call, TRBD1, has no DNA check behind it. TRBV21-1 is marked as a pseudogene. The CDR3 is 13 residues long. The CDR3 is CASSKRTGEGYTF. The CDR3 nucleotides are TGTGCCAGCAGCAAGAGGACAGGGGAAGGCTACACCTTC.

The chain recombines TRBV2 with TRBJ1-2, with TRBD1 matching 11 bases. Germline V CDR1 and CDR2: SNHLY, FYNNEI. V shed 3 bases, J shed 8 bases, and the junction held 11 bases outside the gene matches. This CDR3 comprises 16 residues. CDR3 nucleotide sequence: TGTGCCAGCAGTGATGGGGGACAGGGGGTTTTTTACGGCTACACCTTC. It is translated as CASSDGGQGVFYGYTF.

The V and J genes are TRBV5-4 and TRBJ2-2, with 8 bases that match TRBD1. In germline, CDR1 is SGHNT, CDR2 YYREEE (reference sequence). This CDR3 region has 17 residues. The V and J ends lost 4 bases and 7 bases, in that order; junction bases with no gene match: 15. The CDR3 region has the DNA TGTGCCAGCAGCCCCCGCGGACAGGGTTTACAAGGCGGGGAGCTGTTTTTT. Translation: CASSPRGQGLQGGELFF.

The V call is TRBV4-1, the J call TRBJ1-1, with D possibly matching TRBD1 (6 bases). V was shortened by 0 bases and J by 10 bases, with 21 bases between the two germline ends. The V gene's germline CDR1 is MGHRA and CDR2 YSYEKL. The CDR3 spans 16 residues. The DNA for the CDR3 is TGCGCCAGCAGCCAAGAGGGAAGAGGGGGTTACCGAGGAGCTTTCTTT. It specifies CASSQEGRGGYRGAFF.

The rearrangement uses TRBV5-6 and TRBJ2-7; TRBD1 aligns across 9 bases. The V gene's germline CDR1 is SGHDT and CDR2 YYEEEE. The CDR3 consists of 16 residues. V was clipped by 4 bases and J by 8 bases; unmatched bases: 16. The CDR3: CASSPGLRDRVSKQYF. Written as DNA, the CDR3 is TGTGCCAGCAGCCCCGGACTCCGGGACAGGGTATCGAAGCAGTACTTC. Together with reference TRBV5-6 and TRBJ2-7, the CDR3 gives the full variable domain: DAGVTQSPTHLIKTRGQQVTLRCSPKSGHDTVSWYQQALGQGPQFIFQYYEEEERQRGNFPDRFSGHQFPNYSSELNVNALLLGDSALYLCASSPGLRDRVSKQYFGPGTRLTVT.

This clone came up once. The germline gene is not matched at one end of the junction; a read error may be the cause. The chain uses TRBV24-1 and TRBJ2-1, with 14 bases lining up with TRBD2. Looked up from germline, CDR1 is KGHDR and CDR2 is SFDVKD. The CDR3 has 15 amino acids. The CDR3 sequence: CATSESGTSGRRMLF. For the CDR3, the DNA is TGTGCCACCAGTGAGTCCGGGACTAGCGGGAGAAGGATGCTCTTC.

The gene calls are TRBV6-5 and TRBJ2-3; D uncertain. The CDR3 loop spans 14 amino acids. The germline V gene has CDR1 MNHEY and CDR2 SVGAGI. V lost 2 bases to trimming and J lost 3 bases, with 9 bases between them. DNA for the CDR3: TGTGCCAGCAGTTACGAGAAAATTACAGATACGCAGTATTTT. It translates to CASSYEKITDTQYF.

In its sample, this clone was seen once. The chain recombines TRBV5-4 with TRBJ2-3; 7 bases fit TRBD2. The CDR3 covers 15 residues. Looked up from germline, CDR1 is SGHNT and CDR2 is YYREEE (reference sequence). J gave up 3 bases and V 4 bases, and 8 bases lay outside the gene matches. The CDR3, as DNA: TGTGCCAGCAGCCGAGGACTAGACCCAACAGATACGCAGTATTTT. Residues: CASSRGLDPTDTQYF.

This clone was seen more than once but under ten times. This chain joins TRBV30 and TRBJ1-6; D unresolved. There are 13 residues in the CDR3. The germline CDR1 and CDR2 sequences are GTSNPN and SVGIG (reference sequence). Trimming shortened V by 3 bases and J by 5 bases, and 8 bases separated the two germline ends. As DNA, the CDR3 is TGTGCCTGGAGCGTCACAGATAATTCACCCCTCCACTTT. This encodes CAWSVTDNSPLHF.